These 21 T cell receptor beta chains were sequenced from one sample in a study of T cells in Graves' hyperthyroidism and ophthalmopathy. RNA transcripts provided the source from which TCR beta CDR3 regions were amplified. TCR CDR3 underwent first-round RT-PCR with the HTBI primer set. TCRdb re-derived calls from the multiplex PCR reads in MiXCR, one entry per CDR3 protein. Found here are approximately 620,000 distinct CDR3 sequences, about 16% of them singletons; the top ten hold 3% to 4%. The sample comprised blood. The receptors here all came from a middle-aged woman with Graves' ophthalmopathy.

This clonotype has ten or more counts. Written as DNA, the CDR3 is TGCAGTGCTAGGGACCGACGGAACAATCAGCCCCAGCATTTT. Protein product: CSARDRRNNQPQHF. The chain is built from TRBV20-1 and TRBJ1-5; unclear D gene. The CDR3 extends over 14 amino acids. V was cut by 3 bases and J by 3 bases, with 12 bases left in between. Germline V gene lookup returns CDR1 DFQATT and CDR2 SNEGSKA (reference sequence).

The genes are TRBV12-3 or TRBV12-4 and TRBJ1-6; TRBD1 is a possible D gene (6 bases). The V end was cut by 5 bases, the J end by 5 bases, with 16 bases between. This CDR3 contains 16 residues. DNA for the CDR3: TGTGCCAGCAGTCTAGGCGGGACAAATAATAATTCACCCCTCCACTTT. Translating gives CASSLGGTNNNSPLHF.

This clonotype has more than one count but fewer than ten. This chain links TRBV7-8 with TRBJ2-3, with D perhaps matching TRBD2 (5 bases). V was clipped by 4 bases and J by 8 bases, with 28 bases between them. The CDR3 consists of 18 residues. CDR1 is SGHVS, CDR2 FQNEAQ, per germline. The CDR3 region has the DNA TGTGCCAGCAGCTGGAGGCCCGGTTGGCAGAATGGCGCCGGTACGCAGTATTTT. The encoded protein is CASSWRPGWQNGAGTQYF.

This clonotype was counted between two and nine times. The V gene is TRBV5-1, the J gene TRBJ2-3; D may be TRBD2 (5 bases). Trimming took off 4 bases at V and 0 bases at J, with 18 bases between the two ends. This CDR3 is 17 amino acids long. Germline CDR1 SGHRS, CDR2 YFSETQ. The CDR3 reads CASSPGWGEGSTDTQYF. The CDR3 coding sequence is TGCGCCAGCAGCCCGGGATGGGGTGAGGGAAGCACAGATACGCAGTATTTT.

This chain's CDR3 is CASSLTGTGYEKLFF. Written as DNA, the CDR3 is TGTGCCAGCAGTTTAACCGGGACAGGCTATGAAAAACTGTTTTTT. The chain employs TRBV27 and TRBJ1-4; 8 bases agree with TRBD1. The CDR3 has 15 residues. J gave up 6 bases and V 2 bases, and 5 bases lay outside the gene matches. Per the germline V gene, CDR1 is MNHEY and CDR2 is SMNVEV (reference sequence).

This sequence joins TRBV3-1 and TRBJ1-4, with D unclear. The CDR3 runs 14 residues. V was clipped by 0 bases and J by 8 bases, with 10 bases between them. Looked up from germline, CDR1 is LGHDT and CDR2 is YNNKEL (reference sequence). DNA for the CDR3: TGTGCCAGCAGCCAAGAAGCATCCTGGGAAAAACTGTTTTTT. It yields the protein CASSQEASWEKLFF.

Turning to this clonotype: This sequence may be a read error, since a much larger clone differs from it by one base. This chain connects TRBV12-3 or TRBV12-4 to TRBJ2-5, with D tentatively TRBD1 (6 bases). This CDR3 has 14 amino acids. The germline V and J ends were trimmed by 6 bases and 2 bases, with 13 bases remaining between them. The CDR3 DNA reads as TGTGCCAGCAGCTGGGACACGACTCAAGAGACCCAGTACTTC. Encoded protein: CASSWDTTQETQYF.

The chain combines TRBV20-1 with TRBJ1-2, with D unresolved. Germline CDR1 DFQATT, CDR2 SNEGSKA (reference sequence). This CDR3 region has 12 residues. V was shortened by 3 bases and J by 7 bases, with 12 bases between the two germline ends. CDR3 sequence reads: CSARRSASGYTF. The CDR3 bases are TGCAGTGCTAGGCGGTCAGCTAGTGGCTACACCTTC.

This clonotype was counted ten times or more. CDR3 sequence: CASSPSGGRNEQFF. CDR3 sequence (DNA): TGTGCCAGCAGCCCTAGCGGGGGCCGCAATGAGCAGTTCTTC. This sequence joins TRBV2 and TRBJ2-1; 10 bases are a match to TRBD2. The CDR3 is made up of 14 amino acids. CDR1 is SNHLY and CDR2 is FYNNEI in the germline V gene. J lost 6 bases, V lost 6 bases, and 5 bases had no gene match.

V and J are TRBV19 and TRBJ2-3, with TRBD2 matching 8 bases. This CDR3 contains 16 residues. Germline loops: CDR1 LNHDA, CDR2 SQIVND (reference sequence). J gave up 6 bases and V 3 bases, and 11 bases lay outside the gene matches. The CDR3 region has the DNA TGTGCCAGTAGTATCCGGGCGGGAGGACCACAGGATACGCAGTATTTT. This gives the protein CASSIRAGGPQDTQYF.

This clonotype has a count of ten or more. The CDR3 reads CASSPTRGVQVNEQFF. CDR3 bases: TGTGCCAGCAGCCCAACTCGGGGGGTTCAGGTCAATGAGCAGTTCTTC. V gene TRBV7-9 combines with J gene TRBJ2-1; 7 positions agree with TRBD2. The CDR3 covers 16 residues. Germline trimming cut 5 bases from V and 6 bases from J; bases unmatched to any gene: 13. Per germline, CDR1 SEHNR and CDR2 FQNEAQ (reference sequence).

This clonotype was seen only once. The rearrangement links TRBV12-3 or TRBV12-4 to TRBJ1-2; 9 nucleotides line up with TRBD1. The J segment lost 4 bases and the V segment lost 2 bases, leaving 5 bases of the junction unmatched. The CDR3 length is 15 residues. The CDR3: CASSLSGTGTYGYTF. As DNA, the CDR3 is TGTGCCAGCAGTTTAAGTGGGACAGGGACCTATGGCTACACCTTC.

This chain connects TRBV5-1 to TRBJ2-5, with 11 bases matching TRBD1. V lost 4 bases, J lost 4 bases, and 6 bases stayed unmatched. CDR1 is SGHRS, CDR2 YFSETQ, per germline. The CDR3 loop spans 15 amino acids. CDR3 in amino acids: CASSPWTGGPETQYF. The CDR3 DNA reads TGCGCCAGCAGCCCCTGGACAGGGGGCCCAGAGACCCAGTACTTC.

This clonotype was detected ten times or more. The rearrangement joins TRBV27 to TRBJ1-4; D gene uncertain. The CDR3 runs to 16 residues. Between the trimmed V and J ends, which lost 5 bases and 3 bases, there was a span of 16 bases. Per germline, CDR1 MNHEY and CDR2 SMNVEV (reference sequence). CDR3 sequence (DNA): TGTGCCAGCAGTCCCAGGCCCCGCATGTCTAATGAAAAACTGTTTTTT. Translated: CASSPRPRMSNEKLFF.

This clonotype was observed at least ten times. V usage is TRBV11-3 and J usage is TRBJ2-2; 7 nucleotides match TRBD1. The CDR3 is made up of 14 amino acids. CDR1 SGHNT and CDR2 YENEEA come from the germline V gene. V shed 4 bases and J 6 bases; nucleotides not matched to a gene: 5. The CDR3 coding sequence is TGTGCCAGCAGCTCGGGACAGAAGGCCGGGGAGCTGTTTTTT. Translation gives CASSSGQKAGELFF. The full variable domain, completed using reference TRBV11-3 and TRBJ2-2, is EAGVVQSPRYKIIEKKQPVAFWCNPISGHNTLYWYLQNLGQGPELLIRYENEEAVDDSQLPKDRFSAERLKGVDSTLKIQPAELGDSAVYLCASSSGQKAGELFFGEGSRLTVL.

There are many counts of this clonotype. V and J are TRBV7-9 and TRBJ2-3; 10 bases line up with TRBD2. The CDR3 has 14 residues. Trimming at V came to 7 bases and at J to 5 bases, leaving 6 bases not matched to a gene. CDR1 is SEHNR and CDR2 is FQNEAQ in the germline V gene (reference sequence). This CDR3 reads CASKLAGFVDTQYF. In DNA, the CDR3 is TGTGCCAGCAAACTAGCGGGATTCGTAGATACGCAGTATTTT.

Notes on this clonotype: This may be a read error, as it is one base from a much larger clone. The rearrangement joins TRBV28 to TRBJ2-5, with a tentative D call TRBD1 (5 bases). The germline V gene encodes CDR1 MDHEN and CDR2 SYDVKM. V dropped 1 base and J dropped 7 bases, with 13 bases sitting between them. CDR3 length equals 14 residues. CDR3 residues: CASSLSLVRGTQYF. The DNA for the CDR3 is TGTGCCAGCAGTTTATCCCTTGTAAGGGGGACCCAGTACTTC.

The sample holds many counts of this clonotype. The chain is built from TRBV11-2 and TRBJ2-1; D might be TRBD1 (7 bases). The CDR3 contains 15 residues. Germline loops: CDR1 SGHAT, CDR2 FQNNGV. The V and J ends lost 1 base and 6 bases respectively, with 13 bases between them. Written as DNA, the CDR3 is TGTGCCAGCAGCTTAGTGCAGGGGGGAGGCAATGAGCAGTTCTTC. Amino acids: CASSLVQGGGNEQFF.

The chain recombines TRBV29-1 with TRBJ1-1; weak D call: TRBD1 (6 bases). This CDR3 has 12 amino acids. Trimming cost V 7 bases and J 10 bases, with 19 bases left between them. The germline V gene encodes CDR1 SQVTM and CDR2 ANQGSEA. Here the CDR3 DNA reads TGCAGCGCCTCGCCCGTTACAGGGCGAGCTTTCTTT. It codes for CSASPVTGRAFF.

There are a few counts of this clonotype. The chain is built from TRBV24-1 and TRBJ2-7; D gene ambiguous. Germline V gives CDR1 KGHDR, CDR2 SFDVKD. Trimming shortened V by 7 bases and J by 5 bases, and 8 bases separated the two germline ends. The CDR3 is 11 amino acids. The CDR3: CATSSGHEQYF. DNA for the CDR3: TGTGCCACCAGCTCTGGCCACGAGCAGTACTTC.

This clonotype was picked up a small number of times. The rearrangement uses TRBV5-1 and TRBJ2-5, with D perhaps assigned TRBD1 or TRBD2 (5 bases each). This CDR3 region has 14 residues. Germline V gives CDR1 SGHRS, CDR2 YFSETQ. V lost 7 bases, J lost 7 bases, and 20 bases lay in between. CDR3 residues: CASSLGRLDGTQYF. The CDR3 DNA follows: TGCGCCAGCTCGTTGGGACGGTTAGATGGGACCCAGTACTTC.